This T cell receptor (beta chain) comes out of a study of human T cells and chemical hapten exposure. Described time point: patch test 1, 2 weeks after DPC sensitization. The sample's treatment: therapeutic diphenylcyclopropenone sensitization with weekly scalp DPC. Donors were 18 to 70-year-old alopecia patients suitable for DPC. Total RNA was extracted from unfractionated whole blood. TCRdb analysed the RACE reads with MiXCR anew, one entry per CDR3 protein. The table shows about 360,000 distinct CDR3 sequences, with around 7% occurring only once. This clonotype was recorded at least ten times. The germline CDR1 and CDR2 sequences are MNHEY and SVGAGI. This CDR3 comprises 14 residues. V lost 1 base and J 7 bases, leaving 8 bases between the germline ends.

This TCR came from a woman aged 18-35 years with alopecia areata. Some clones in this sample may be carry-over from other donors' samples. The V gene is TRBV6-5, the J gene TRBJ1-6; D gene unclear. The sequencing here drew on whole blood, taken in connection with sensitization to the hapten diphenylcyclopropenone (DPC). This CDR3 reads CASSYWTENSPLHF. The CDR3 region has the DNA TGTGCCAGCAGTTACTGGACGGAGAATTCACCCCTCCACTTT.